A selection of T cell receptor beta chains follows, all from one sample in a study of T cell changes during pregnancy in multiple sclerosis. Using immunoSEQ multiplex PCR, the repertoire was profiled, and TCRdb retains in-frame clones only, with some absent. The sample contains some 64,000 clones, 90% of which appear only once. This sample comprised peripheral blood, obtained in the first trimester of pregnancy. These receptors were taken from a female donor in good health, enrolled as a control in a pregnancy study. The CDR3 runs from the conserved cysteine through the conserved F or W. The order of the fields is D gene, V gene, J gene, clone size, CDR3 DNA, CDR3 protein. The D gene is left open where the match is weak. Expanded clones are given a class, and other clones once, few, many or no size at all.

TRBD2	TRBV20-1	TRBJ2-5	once	TGCAGTGCCGGGAGGAGTGACCAGTACTTC	CSAGRSDQYF
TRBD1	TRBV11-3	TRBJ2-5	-	TGTGCCAGCAGCTTAAATACAGGGGGTCAAGAGACCCAGTACTTC	CASSLNTGGQETQYF
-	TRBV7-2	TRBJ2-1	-	TGTGCCAGCAGCCCCCGGAGGAGCAATGAGCAGTTCTTC	CASSPRRSNEQFF
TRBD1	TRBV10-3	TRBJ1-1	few	TGTGCCATCAGCACAGGGGACACTGAAGCTTTCTTT	CAISTGDTEAFF
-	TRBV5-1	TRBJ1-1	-	TGCGCCAGCAGCTTGGTGGCGGGGGCGCAAACTGAAGCTTTCTTT	CASSLVAGAQTEAFF
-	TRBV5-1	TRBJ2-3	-	TGCGCCAGCAGCCCCGGGGGAGCCTACCGCACAGATACGCAGTATTTT	CASSPGGAYRTDTQYF
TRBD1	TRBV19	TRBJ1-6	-	TGTGCCAGTAGTAAGCAACCGACAGGGGCTTATAATTCACCCCTCCACTTT	CASSKQPTGAYNSPLHF
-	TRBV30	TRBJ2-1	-	TGTGCCTGGAGTAGAGGAAGCTCCTACAATGAGCAGTTCTTC	CAWSRGSSYNEQFF
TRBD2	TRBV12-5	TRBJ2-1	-	TGTGCTAGTGGTACGGCACCCGGGACTAGCATTAACAATGAGCAGTTCTTC	CASGTAPGTSINNEQFF
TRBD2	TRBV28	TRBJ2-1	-	TGTGCCAGCATCCCAGCGGGAGGGCCGAAGAATGAGCAGTTCTTC	CASIPAGGPKNEQFF
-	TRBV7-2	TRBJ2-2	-	TGTGCCAGCAGCTTTCTAGCCCCCGGGGAGCTGTTTTTT	CASSFLAPGELFF
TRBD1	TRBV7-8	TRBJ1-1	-	TGTGCCAGCAGCTCATTGGACAGGGTGAACACTGAAGCTTTCTTT	CASSSLDRVNTEAFF
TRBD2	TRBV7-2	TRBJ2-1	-	TGTGCCAGCAGCTTAAACAGACCGGGACTAGCGGGAGATGAGCAGTTCTTC	CASSLNRPGLAGDEQFF
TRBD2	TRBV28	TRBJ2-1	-	TGTGCCAGCAGTTTATTGGTAGCGGGAGAGCGGAACTACAATGAGCAGTTCTTC	CASSLLVAGERNYNEQFF
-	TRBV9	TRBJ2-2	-	TGTGCCAGCAGCGTAGGTATGACCGGGGAGCTGTTTTTT	CASSVGMTGELFF
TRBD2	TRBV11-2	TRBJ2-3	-	TGTGCCAGCAGCTCCTCCCCTAGCGGAACTAGCACAGATACGCAGTATTTT	CASSSSPSGTSTDTQYF
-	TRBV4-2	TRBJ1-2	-	TGTGCCAGCAGCCAACAGGGTGGCTACACCTTC	CASSQQGGYTF
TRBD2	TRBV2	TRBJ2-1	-	TGTGCCAGCAGTGAAGACCGGGACTACAGACTCTTC	CASSEDRDYRLF
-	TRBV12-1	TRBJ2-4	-	TGTGCCAGCACCCAGACAGGGTATGAAATCTTGGGTAAAAACATTCAGTACTTC	CASTQTGYEILGKNIQYF
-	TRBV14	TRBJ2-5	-	TGTGCCAGCAGCCCCCGAGTGGGCCCAGAGACCCAGTACTTC	CASSPRVGPETQYF
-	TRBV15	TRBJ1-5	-	TGTGCCACCAGCAGAGATTCGGGGAGCAATCAGCCCCAGCATTTT	CATSRDSGSNQPQHF
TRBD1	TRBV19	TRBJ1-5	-	TGTGCCAGTAGTCTCTTTGGGACAGGGAACAGCAATCAGCCCCAGCATTTT	CASSLFGTGNSNQPQHF
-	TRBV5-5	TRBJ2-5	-	TGTGCCAGCAGCCGTGGACAGAGTCAAGAGACCCAGTACTTC	CASSRGQSQETQYF
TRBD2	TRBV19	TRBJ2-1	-	TGTGCCAGTAGTATGAGAAGCGGGGGCTCCTACAATGAGCAGTTCTTC	CASSMRSGGSYNEQFF
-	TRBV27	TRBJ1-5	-	TGTGCCAGCGGGGGGGGACGGAGCAATCAGCCCCAGCATTTT	CASGGGRSNQPQHF
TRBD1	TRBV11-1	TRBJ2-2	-	TGTGCCAGCAGCTTAGGGACAGGGAGACCCGGGGAGCTGTTTTTT	CASSLGTGRPGELFF
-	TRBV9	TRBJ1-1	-	TGTGCCAGCAGTCAAGCCTCAGGCACTGAAGCTTTCTTT	CASSQASGTEAFF
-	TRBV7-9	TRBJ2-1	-	TGTGCCAGCAGCTTAGTGGGTCAGGGGACGGCGTACGGGAATGAGCAGTTCTTC	CASSLVGQGTAYGNEQFF
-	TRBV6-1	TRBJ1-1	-	TGTGCCAGCAGTGAAGAGGACGGATGGGGGGCTGAAGCTTTCTTT	CASSEEDGWGAEAFF
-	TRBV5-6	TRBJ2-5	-	TGTGCCAGCAGCGGGGGACTGGCACAAGAGACCCAGTACTTC	CASSGGLAQETQYF
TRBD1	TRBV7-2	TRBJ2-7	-	TGTGCCAGCAGCTCATCCGGGACAGGGTATAACGAGCAGTACTTC	CASSSSGTGYNEQYF
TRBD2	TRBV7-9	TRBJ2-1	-	TGTGCCAGCAGCCCCCTAGCGGGAGGGTACAATGAGCAGTTCTTC	CASSPLAGGYNEQFF
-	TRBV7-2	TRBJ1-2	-	TGTGCCAGCAGCTTAACCTGGACAGACTATGGCTACACCTTC	CASSLTWTDYGYTF
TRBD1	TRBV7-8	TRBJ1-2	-	TGTGCCAGCAGCCTCGGGACAGGGGTCGGCTACACCTTC	CASSLGTGVGYTF
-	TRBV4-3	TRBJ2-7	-	TGCGCCAGCAGCCAAGTCCCTAGACGGGGCGAGCAGTACTTC	CASSQVPRRGEQYF
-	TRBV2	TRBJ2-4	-	TGTGCCATCCGGACAGGGAGGGACATTCAGTACTTC	CAIRTGRDIQYF
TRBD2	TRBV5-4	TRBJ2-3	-	TGTGCCAGCACCCCACCGGGACTAGCGGGGGAAGGACGCACAGATACGCAGTATTTT	CASTPPGLAGEGRTDTQYF
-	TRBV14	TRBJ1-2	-	TGTGCCAGCAGCCAAGATGCGGACAGCTATGGCTACACCTTC	CASSQDADSYGYTF
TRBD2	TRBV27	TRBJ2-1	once	TGTGCCAGCAGTACGACTAGCGGCGGTTACAATGAGCAGTTCTTC	CASSTTSGGYNEQFF
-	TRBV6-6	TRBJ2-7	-	TGTGCCAGCAGTTACGGGGGGGCGGGGGCCTACGAGCAGTACTTC	CASSYGGAGAYEQYF